This T cell receptor beta chain was observed in a study of T cells in women clearing cervical HPV infection. V lost 2 bases to trimming and J lost 5 bases; unmatched junction nucleotides: 9. This CDR3 contains 15 residues. Germline V CDR1 and CDR2: DFQATT, SNEGSKA (reference sequence). About this clone: Sequencing ends 3 residues short of the CDR3 end; the germline J gene provides the rest.

Sequenced by immunoSEQ multiplex PCR; TCRdb stores in-frame clones only, minus some. This sample's table reports about 24,000 clones. This TCR was recovered from a woman between 18 and 70 years old with a cervical HPV16 infection that either progressed to CIN3+ or cleared (not recorded which). The gene calls are TRBV20-1 and TRBJ2-3; 8 bases are a match to TRBD2. The sample was blood buffy coat. The CDR3 spells CSARPTAGVGDTQYF. The sequenced CDR3 bases are TGCAGTGCTAGACCTACAGCGGGAGTTGGAGATACG.